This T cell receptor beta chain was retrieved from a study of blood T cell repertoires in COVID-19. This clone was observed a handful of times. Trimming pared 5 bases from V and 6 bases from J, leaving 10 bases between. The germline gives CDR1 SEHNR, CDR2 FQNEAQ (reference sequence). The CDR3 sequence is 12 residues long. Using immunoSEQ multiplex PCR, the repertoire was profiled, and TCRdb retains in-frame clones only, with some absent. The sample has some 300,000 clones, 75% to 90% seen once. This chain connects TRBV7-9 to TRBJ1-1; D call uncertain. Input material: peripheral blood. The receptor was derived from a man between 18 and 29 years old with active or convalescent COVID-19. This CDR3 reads CASSRGTSEAFF. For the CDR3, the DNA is TGTGCCAGCAGCCGCGGTACCTCTGAAGCTTTCTTT.